A single sample is the source of the 27 T cell receptor beta chains below, sequenced in a study of blood T cells in healthy people across ages. Using a J-beta primer mix together with a sample-barcoded 5' primer, a second PCR was run for roughly 7 to 11 cycles. TCRdb re-called the 5' RACE reads through MiXCR, storing one row per CDR3 protein. The sample holds about a million distinct CDR3 sequences, just over 50% seen once. Sequenced sample: blood. The receptors originated from a woman aged 55-70 years in good health.

V usage is TRBV5-6 and J usage is TRBJ2-4, with D perhaps TRBD1 (6 bases). Germline-derived CDR1 and CDR2 are SGHDT and YYEEEE. Trimming took 4 bases from V and 0 from J, leaving 14 bases between them. The CDR3 loop spans 16 amino acids. CDR3 loop: CASSRTDLLAKNIQYF. The CDR3 bases are TGTGCCAGCAGCAGGACAGACCTACTAGCCAAAAACATTCAGTACTTC.

This clonotype showed up just a few times. The V and J genes are TRBV10-3 and TRBJ2-1; weak D call: TRBD1 (5 bases). Per germline, CDR1 ENHRY and CDR2 SYGVKD. The V and J ends lost 5 bases and 3 bases respectively, with 14 bases between them. The CDR3 sequence is 15 residues long. The DNA of the CDR3 is TGTGCCATCAGTACGGACACCGAATACTACAATGAGCAGTTCTTC. Protein product: CAISTDTEYYNEQFF.

This clonotype was recorded a few times. The J gene is TRBJ2-5, the V gene TRBV10-3; D unresolved. The V end lost 11 bases, the J end lost 1 base, and 11 bases lay between the germline ends. Looked up from germline, CDR1 is ENHRY and CDR2 is SYGVKD. The CDR3 runs to 12 residues. This CDR3 is CAAAWIQETQYF. For the CDR3, the DNA is TGTGCCGCTGCCTGGATCCAAGAGACCCAGTACTTC.

This clonotype was counted only a few times. This chain links TRBV7-6 with TRBJ2-3, with 13 nucleotides matching TRBD2. There are 18 residues in the CDR3. The germline V gene has CDR1 SGHVS and CDR2 FNYEAQ. Losses at the gene ends were 4 bases for V and 5 bases for J; bases not matched to a gene: 12. The CDR3 DNA is TGTGCCAGCAGCTATCGCGGACTAGCGGGAGTCGGCAAAGATACGCAGTATTTT. This translates into CASSYRGLAGVGKDTQYF.

As to this clonotype: This may be a read error, as it is one base from a much larger clone. This chain joins TRBV24-1 and TRBJ2-1; 11 positions agree with TRBD2. Germline V gene data show CDR1 as KGHDR and CDR2 as SFDVKD. There are 16 residues in the CDR3. The CDR3 sequence: CATSGPGTSGYNGQFF. The CDR3 nucleotides are TGTGCCACCAGTGGTCCCGGGACTAGCGGCTACAATGGGCAGTTCTTC.

The CDR3 DNA reads as TGTGCCAGCAAGATGACCGGGACAGGGTTGTACGAGCAGTACTTC. Its translation is CASKMTGTGLYEQYF. The V call is TRBV7-9, the J call TRBJ2-7, with 9 bases identical to TRBD1. Unmatched junction bases numbered 11, after V lost 7 bases and J lost 4 bases. In germline, CDR1 is SEHNR, CDR2 FQNEAQ (reference sequence). The CDR3 runs 15 residues. Drawing the rest from reference TRBV7-9 and TRBJ2-7, the complete variable domain is DTGVSQNPRHKITKRGQNVTFRCDPISEHNRLYWYRQTLGQGPEFLTYFQNEAQLEKSRLLSDRFSAERPKGSFSTLEIQRTEQGDSAMYLCASKMTGTGLYEQYFGPGTRLTVT.

About this clonotype: A much more abundant neighbour one base away suggests this may be a read error. The chain carries TRBV4-1 and TRBJ2-7; D possibly corresponds to TRBD1 (5 bases). This CDR3 spans 14 amino acids. The germline V gene has CDR1 MGHRA and CDR2 YSYEKL. For the CDR3, the DNA is TGCGCCAGCAGCCAAGCTCAGGGTTCCTGCGAGCAGTACTTC. Encoded protein: CASSQAQGSCEQYF.

This chain uses TRBV4-2 with TRBJ2-3; 9 positions match TRBD2. CDR3 size: 15 residues. The V segment lost 0 bases and the J segment 5 bases; nucleotides outside the gene matches: 3. CDR1 is LGHNA, CDR2 YNFKEQ, per germline. In nucleotides, the CDR3 is TGTGCCAGCAGCCAAGATTTGCGGGAGGGAGATACGCAGTATTTT. It codes for CASSQDLREGDTQYF.

V is TRBV20-1 and J is TRBJ2-7, with TRBD1 identical over 9 bases. CDR3 length equals 14 residues. Unmatched junction bases numbered 9, after V lost 3 bases and J lost 6 bases. The germline V gene encodes CDR1 DFQATT and CDR2 SNEGSKA (reference sequence). DNA of the CDR3: TGCAGTGCTAGCCCCGGACAGGGGATGGCCGAGCAGTACTTC. Translating gives CSASPGQGMAEQYF.

The chain couples TRBV2 to TRBJ2-2, with 7 bases aligning to TRBD1. CDR1 and CDR2 (germline): SNHLY, FYNNEI. V was pared by 4 bases and J by 2 bases, with 4 bases of the junction left unmatched. The CDR3 is made up of 15 amino acids. CDR3 DNA: TGTGCCAGCAGTGTGGGACAGAGTAACACCGGGGAGCTGTTTTTT. Protein product: CASSVGQSNTGELFF.

This chain connects TRBV30 to TRBJ1-1; D is perhaps TRBD1 (6 bases). Trimming stripped 7 bases from V and 0 bases from J, with 9 bases between. CDR1 and CDR2 from the germline V gene are GTSNPN and SVGIG (reference sequence). The CDR3 is 12 amino acids. DNA for the CDR3: TGTGCCTTCGGACAGATGAACACTGAAGCTTTCTTT. It specifies CAFGQMNTEAFF.

The CDR3 spells CASTPRGGPYEQYF. CDR3 nucleotide sequence: TGTGCCAGCACCCCGAGGGGAGGACCCTACGAGCAGTACTTC. The J gene is TRBJ2-7, the V gene TRBV6-5, with D tentatively TRBD2 (6 bases). The CDR3 totals 14 residues. The germline gives CDR1 MNHEY, CDR2 SVGAGI. Trimming shortened V by 7 bases and J by 2 bases, and 15 bases separated the two germline ends.

With regard to this clonotype: A much larger clone differs by one base, so this may be a read error. This sequence joins TRBV15 and TRBJ2-7, with D possibly matching TRBD2 (6 bases). Trimming stripped 5 bases from V and 0 bases from J, with 11 bases between. CDR3 size: 14 residues. CDR1 is LNHNV and CDR2 is YYDKDF in the germline V gene (reference sequence). Written as DNA, the CDR3 is TGTGCCACCAGCGCAGGGAGGTCCTCCTACGAGCAGTACTTC. It codes for CATSAGRSSYEQYF.

This clonotype was found once. The chain uses TRBV20-1 and TRBJ2-7; no firm D call. Deletions cut 3 bases from V and 3 bases from J, with 9 bases between. This CDR3 is 12 amino acids long. Per germline, CDR1 DFQATT and CDR2 SNEGSKA (reference sequence). The CDR3 protein is CSASHGVYEQYF. The CDR3 DNA is TGCAGTGCTAGCCACGGAGTCTACGAGCAGTACTTC.

This clonotype has a handful of counts. The genes are TRBV2 and TRBJ2-7; D is uncertain. With 4 bases removed from V and 6 bases from J, the gap between germline ends came to 13 bases. The germline CDR1 and CDR2 sequences are SNHLY and FYNNEI. The CDR3 runs 13 residues. The CDR3 protein is CASSGVGSIEQYF. CDR3 nucleotide sequence: TGTGCCAGCAGTGGCGTAGGTTCAATCGAGCAGTACTTC.

This rearrangement joins TRBV6-5 to TRBJ1-1; D unclear. Germline V lookup: CDR1 MNHEY, CDR2 SVGAGI. Trimming cost V 3 bases and J 3 bases, with 8 bases left between them. This CDR3 comprises 13 residues. The CDR3 loop reads CASSYGGYTEAFF. The CDR3 region has the DNA TGTGCCAGCAGTTATGGAGGGTACACTGAAGCTTTCTTT.

This sequence joins TRBV20-1 and TRBJ2-7; D remains ambiguous. Germline CDR1 reads DFQATT; CDR2 reads SNEGSKA (reference sequence). The CDR3 spans 13 residues. The V gene lost 5 bases and the J gene lost 1 base, with 12 bases spanning the gap. The CDR3 loop is CSAGIAVSYEQYF. CDR3 DNA sequence: TGCAGTGCTGGCATAGCAGTTTCCTACGAGCAGTACTTC.

This clonotype was observed a handful of times. CDR3 amino acids: CATSDLFGETQYF. The CDR3 DNA reads TGTGCCACCAGTGATTTGTTTGGAGAGACCCAGTACTTC. The V call is TRBV24-1, the J call TRBJ2-5; D not certain. V was trimmed by 0 bases and J by 4 bases, leaving 5 bases between them. The length of the CDR3 is 13 residues. Germline V lookup: CDR1 KGHDR, CDR2 SFDVKD.

CDR3 coding DNA: TGCGCCAGCAAGGCGGCGGCGGCCTACAATGAGCAGTTCTTC. This codes for CASKAAAAYNEQFF. This chain links TRBV5-1 with TRBJ2-1; D call uncertain. The CDR3 is made up of 14 amino acids. Germline CDR1 reads SGHRS; CDR2 reads YFSETQ. The V and J ends lost 6 bases and 2 bases respectively, with 12 bases between them. Based on the CDR3 plus reference TRBV5-1 and TRBJ2-1, the full variable domain is KAGVTQTPRYLIKTRGQQVTLSCSPISGHRSVSWYQQTPGQGLQFLFEYFSETQRNKGNFPGRFSGRQFSNSRSEMNVSTLELGDSALYLCASKAAAAYNEQFFGPGTRLTVL.

This clonotype was seen many times. The gene calls are TRBV7-8 and TRBJ2-5; a possible D gene is TRBD2 (6 bases). Trimming left V 5 bases short and J 0 bases short, with 16 bases between. Per the germline V gene, CDR1 is SGHVS and CDR2 is FQNEAQ. The CDR3 runs to 16 residues. CDR3 sequence (DNA): TGTGCCAGCAGCCCCCGGGTAGCGGTGTACCAAGAGACCCAGTACTTC. This sequence encodes CASSPRVAVYQETQYF.

The chain uses TRBV5-5 and TRBJ1-3, with TRBD1 as a possible D gene (6 bases). The CDR3 sequence is 15 residues long. Between the trimmed V and J ends, which lost 4 bases and 2 bases, there was a span of 13 bases. CDR1 and CDR2 from the germline V gene are SGHKS and YYEKEE (reference sequence). CDR3: CASSGSGDPGNTIYF. CDR3 DNA: TGTGCCAGCAGCGGATCAGGGGATCCTGGAAACACCATATATTTT.

This clonotype has just a few counts. This chain connects TRBV2 to TRBJ2-7; D is ambiguous. Trimming left V 4 bases short and J 4 bases short, with 11 bases between. Per germline, CDR1 SNHLY and CDR2 FYNNEI. The CDR3 runs to 13 residues. In nucleotides, the CDR3 is TGTGCCAGCAGTGGTCTAGTGACTTACGAGCAGTACTTC. It encodes CASSGLVTYEQYF. The variable domain in full, completed from reference TRBV2 and TRBJ2-7, reads EPEVTQTPSHQVTQMGQEVILRCVPISNHLYFYWYRQILGQKVEFLVSFYNNEISEKSEIFDDQFSVERPDGSNFTLKIRSTKLEDSAMYFCASSGLVTYEQYFGPGTRLTVT.

The chain uses TRBV20-1 and TRBJ1-2, with TRBD1 matching over 9 bases. Germline V gene sequence: CDR1 DFQATT, CDR2 SNEGSKA (reference sequence). J lost 8 bases, V lost 3 bases, and 16 bases had no gene match. The CDR3 is 16 amino acids. CDR3 protein: CSARTRGGTGRWGYTF. Here the CDR3 DNA reads TGCAGTGCTAGGACCCGGGGGGGGACAGGGAGGTGGGGCTACACCTTC.

This clonotype was observed a few times. This chain links TRBV15 with TRBJ1-2, with 7 nucleotides matching TRBD1. V was pared by 0 bases and J by 5 bases, with 12 bases of the junction left unmatched. Germline assignment: CDR1 LNHNV and CDR2 YYDKDF (reference sequence). The CDR3 runs 17 residues. As DNA, the CDR3 is TGTGCCACCAGCAGAGATCTCTACCGGGGACAGTTATATGGCTACACCTTC. Translation gives CATSRDLYRGQLYGYTF.

This clonotype was detected only a few times. The CDR3 protein is CASSHVQVGLGYGYTF. The CDR3 DNA is TGTGCCAGCAGCCATGTACAGGTGGGGCTGGGCTATGGCTACACCTTC. This sequence joins TRBV11-2 and TRBJ1-2; perhaps TRBD1 as D (5 bases). The V gene lost 5 bases and the J gene lost 4 bases, with 20 bases spanning the gap. Germline V gene sequence: CDR1 SGHAT, CDR2 FQNNGV. The CDR3 is 16 residues long.

The genes are TRBV29-1 and TRBJ2-5; 8 bases match TRBD1. Germline V CDR1 and CDR2: SQVTM, ANQGSEA. CDR3 length: 13 amino acids. Trimming cost V 3 bases and J 5 bases; bases outside gene matches: 5. The CDR3 DNA sequence: TGCAGCGTTGATAATACAGGGGGTGAGACCCAGTACTTC. Its translation is CSVDNTGGETQYF. The full variable domain, in which reference TRBV29-1 and TRBJ2-5 provide the parts outside the CDR3, is SAVISQKPSRDICQRGTSLTIQCQVDSQVTMMFWYRQQPGQSLTLIATANQGSEATYESGFVIDKFPISRPNLTFSTLTVSNMSPEDSSIYLCSVDNTGGETQYFGPGTRLLVL.

This clonotype came up a few times. The chain joins TRBV15 to TRBJ1-2; D is perhaps TRBD1 (5 bases). The ends were cut back, 9 bases at V and 4 bases at J, with 21 bases in the middle. The CDR3 contains 15 residues. CDR1 is LNHNV and CDR2 is YYDKDF in the germline V gene (reference sequence). This CDR3 reads CATQRERGSSYGYTF. CDR3 DNA sequence: TGTGCCACTCAAAGGGAGAGGGGTTCGTCCTATGGCTACACCTTC.